This T cell receptor (beta chain) was recorded in a study of T cell responses to AZD1222 COVID-19 vaccine. Concerning this clone itself: Its antigen is still unknown.

This CDR3 region has 11 residues. V was shortened by 2 bases and J by 6 bases, with 4 bases between the two germline ends. The germline CDR1 and CDR2 sequences are LGHNA and YNFKEQ. Study results and limitations: A rise in Spike-specific TCR breadth and depth followed two AZD1222 doses. Regions 160-218 and 743-854 dominated among vaccine-associated CD4 TCRs spanning spike. The donors showed a predominance of white British ancestry and of females, with possible underestimation of clonal diversity. After the peak T cell response, and only then, were repertoires sampled.

Using immunoSEQ multiplex PCR, the repertoire was profiled, and TCRdb retains in-frame clones only, with some absent. The repertoire holds some 150,000 clones, 85% seen once, with more than 7.5% in the top ten. The chain uses TRBV4-2 and TRBJ1-1; D gene uncertain. The input for sequencing was peripheral blood, taken 28 days after the second dose of the MenACWY control vaccine. The TCR comes from an adult who received the MenACWY meningococcal vaccine as a control. The CDR3 DNA reads as TGTGCCAGCAGCCAAAAGTCTGAAGCTTTCTTT. Translation gives CASSQKSEAFF.